This TCR beta chain was recorded in a study of T cells in Graves' hyperthyroidism and ophthalmopathy. Using RNA transcripts as the source, TCR beta CDR3 regions were amplified. The HTBI set primed first-round TCR CDR3 RT-PCR. In TCRdb, the multiplex PCR reads were re-called with MiXCR into one record per CDR3 protein. The sample records about 520,000 distinct CDR3 sequences, under 25% being singletons. This CDR3 has 15 residues. V lost 3 bases to trimming and J lost 5 bases; unmatched junction nucleotides: 7. Germline V gene data show CDR1 as SGHTA and CDR2 as FQGNSA. Each diagnosis drew on symptoms, thyroxine, TRAb, thyroid ultrasound and orbital computed tomography findings. Fresh peripheral blood, approximately 9.1 ml, was the source of the PBMCs.

The chain is built from TRBV7-2 and TRBJ2-7; 10 bases match TRBD1. The receptor was derived from a man between 18 and 29 years old with Graves' hyperthyroidism. Source material: blood. The CDR3 loop reads CASSFQPGQGNEQYF. CDR3 DNA: TGTGCCAGCAGCTTTCAACCGGGACAGGGGAACGAGCAGTACTTC. Filled out from reference TRBV7-2 and TRBJ2-7, the complete variable domain reads GAGVSQSPSNKVTEKGKDVELRCDPISGHTALYWYRQSLGQGLEFLIYFQGNSAPDKSGLPSDRFSAERTGGSVSTLTIQRTQQEDSAVYLCASSFQPGQGNEQYFGPGTRLTVT.